The 14 T cell receptor beta chains below were found in one sample sequenced in a study of T cell responses to AZD1222 COVID-19 vaccine. TCRdb's table, derived via immunoSEQ multiplex PCR, lists solely in-frame clones and lacks some. The sample shows 80,000 to 95,000 clones, approximately 90% of them seen only once. Source: peripheral blood, taken on day 0 of AZD1222 vaccination. These receptors came from an adult in good health.

In DNA form, the CDR3 reads TGTGCCAGCAGTTTAGGGGGGGGTGCTGGCTACACCTTC. Protein product: CASSLGGGAGYTF. V and J are TRBV12-3 or TRBV12-4 and TRBJ1-2; D perhaps matches TRBD1 (5 bases). The CDR3 extends over 13 amino acids. Trimming removed 1 base from V and 7 bases from J, with 10 bases in between.

The chain combines TRBV15 with TRBJ2-5, with TRBD2 as a possible D gene (7 bases). This CDR3 has 17 amino acids. Trimming took 0 bases from V and 0 from J, leaving 14 bases between them. Germline CDR1 and CDR2: LNHNV and YYDKDF (reference sequence). CDR3 protein: CATSREGAGANQETQYF. The CDR3 nucleotides are TGTGCCACCAGCAGAGAGGGGGCGGGGGCCAACCAAGAGACCCAGTACTTC.

The chain combines TRBV6-5 with TRBJ2-7; D is possibly TRBD1 (6 bases). Germline V gives CDR1 MNHEY, CDR2 SVGAGI. Trimming pared 7 bases from V and 5 bases from J, leaving 15 bases between. The CDR3 is made up of 13 amino acids. CDR3 loop: CASTSDRTDEQYF. In DNA, the CDR3 is TGTGCCAGCACCTCTGACAGGACCGACGAGCAGTACTTC.

The V and J genes are TRBV6-1 and TRBJ1-3, with TRBD1 as a possible D gene (5 bases). V lost 4 bases and J lost 5, with 18 bases in between. The length of the CDR3 is 16 residues. Germline assignment: CDR1 MNHNS and CDR2 SASEGT. CDR3 sequence (DNA): TGTGCCAGCAGTGGGTTAGGGGACTTCTTAAGAAACACCATATATTTT. It codes for CASSGLGDFLRNTIYF.

This clone came up a few times. This sequence joins TRBV5-8 and TRBJ1-2; TRBD1 might be the D (6 bases). CDR1 and CDR2 (germline): SGHTS, YDEGEE. V was pared by 1 base and J by 0 bases, with 16 bases between. The CDR3 sequence is 17 residues long. Here the CDR3 DNA reads TGTGCCAGCAGCTTGTCCGGGGGGCTGGATTCTAACTATGGCTACACCTTC. Amino acids: CASSLSGGLDSNYGYTF.

The chain links TRBV10-3 to TRBJ1-6; unclear D gene. Trimming took 3 bases from V and 9 from J, leaving 12 bases between them. CDR3 length: 14 amino acids. Germline loops: CDR1 ENHRY, CDR2 SYGVKD. The CDR3 nucleotides are TGTGCCATCAGTGACCGAAAAAAGTCTTCACCCCTCCACTTT. Translating gives CAISDRKKSSPLHF.

This sequence joins TRBV7-9 and TRBJ1-1; perhaps TRBD1 as D (5 bases). The CDR3 totals 12 residues. From germline, CDR1 is SEHNR and CDR2 FQNEAQ (reference sequence). V lost 1 base and J lost 7, with 7 bases in between. The CDR3 DNA is TGTGCCAGCAGCTTAGGGGACGGTGAAGCTTTCTTT. This translates into CASSLGDGEAFF.

The chain uses TRBV18 and TRBJ1-2; D gene unclear. Germline V gene lookup returns CDR1 KGHSH and CDR2 LQKENI. V lost 3 bases to trimming and J lost 4 bases, with 9 bases between them. CDR3 length: 13 residues. Here the CDR3 reads CASSPGRTYGYTF. In nucleotides, the CDR3 is TGTGCCAGCTCACCCGGGAGAACCTATGGCTACACCTTC. Together with reference TRBV18 and TRBJ1-2, the CDR3 gives the full variable domain: NAGVMQNPRHLVRRRGQEARLRCSPMKGHSHVYWYRQLPEEGLKFMVYLQKENIIDESGMPKERFSAEFPKEGPSILRIQQVVRGDSAAYFCASSPGRTYGYTFGSGTRLTVV.

The chain links TRBV6-1 to TRBJ1-4; D possibly corresponds to TRBD1 (5 bases). There are 14 residues in the CDR3. Trimming removed 3 bases at V and 8 bases at J, with 13 bases between. Germline CDR1 MNHNS, CDR2 SASEGT. As DNA, the CDR3 is TGTGCCAGCAGTGACGTCAGGGATGGGGAAAAACTGTTTTTT. Protein product: CASSDVRDGEKLFF.

V is TRBV28 and J is TRBJ1-6; D not certain. Germline CDR1 and CDR2: MDHEN and SYDVKM. V was pared by 6 bases and J by 2 bases, with 14 bases between. The CDR3 runs 16 residues. CDR3 DNA sequence: TGTGCCAGCAGCCTTCTCGAGGCAGCCTATAATTCACCCCTCCACTTT. This codes for CASSLLEAAYNSPLHF.

The chain joins TRBV18 to TRBJ2-7, with 7 bases aligning to TRBD2. The CDR3 has 17 residues. After removal of 1 base from V and 1 base from J, the junction contained 10 bases not matched to a gene. From germline, CDR1 is KGHSH and CDR2 LQKENI. The CDR3: CASSPLPGGLESYEQYF. The CDR3 region has the DNA TGTGCCAGCTCACCACTACCCGGGGGGTTAGAGTCCTACGAGCAGTACTTC. The full variable domain, its missing parts supplied by reference TRBV18 and TRBJ2-7, is NAGVMQNPRHLVRRRGQEARLRCSPMKGHSHVYWYRQLPEEGLKFMVYLQKENIIDESGMPKERFSAEFPKEGPSILRIQQVVRGDSAAYFCASSPLPGGLESYEQYFGPGTRLTVT.

The chain uses TRBV7-2 and TRBJ1-5; D possibly corresponds to TRBD1 (6 bases). Deletions cut 8 bases from V and 1 base from J, with 12 bases between. There are 14 residues in the CDR3. Germline lookup yields CDR1 SGHTA and CDR2 FQGNSA. The CDR3 DNA reads as TGTGCCAGCGCGGGACATGGGAGCAATCAGCCCCAGCATTTT. Translating it yields CASAGHGSNQPQHF. The full variable domain, in which reference TRBV7-2 and TRBJ1-5 provide the parts outside the CDR3, is GAGVSQSPSNKVTEKGKDVELRCDPISGHTALYWYRQSLGQGLEFLIYFQGNSAPDKSGLPSDRFSAERTGGSVSTLTIQRTQQEDSAVYLCASAGHGSNQPQHFGDGTRLSIL.

Only a few counts were recorded for this clone. The chain is built from TRBV11-2 and TRBJ2-2; D remains ambiguous. The CDR3 runs to 11 residues. Per germline, CDR1 SGHAT and CDR2 FQNNGV. V was trimmed by 5 bases and J by 10 bases, leaving 8 bases between them. As DNA, the CDR3 is TGTGCCAGCAGCCCCATGGCGGAGCTGTTTTTT. It yields the protein CASSPMAELFF.

V gene TRBV28 combines with J gene TRBJ1-2; D call uncertain. Germline values: CDR1 MDHEN, CDR2 SYDVKM. The CDR3 covers 12 residues. The germline V and J ends were trimmed by 8 bases and 6 bases, with 13 bases remaining between them. For the CDR3, the DNA is TGTGCCAGCGGTCACCCCCTCAATGGCTACACCTTC. This encodes CASGHPLNGYTF.